The rows below give T cell receptor beta chains drawn from one sample of a study of T cells in localized non-small cell lung cancer. TCRdb keeps only in-frame clones here, not all; method: immunoSEQ multiplex PCR. The data contain roughly 84,000 clones, approximately 90% of them singletons. The sample consisted of peripheral blood, taken before any cancer treatment. These receptor sequences come from a woman aged 40-69 years with stage I squamous cell lung carcinoma. CDR3s include the opening cysteine and the closing phenylalanine or tryptophan. The D gene is left open where the match is weak. A row's size may be missing; if present it is once, few, many or a size class.

D	V	J	size	DNA	CDR3
.	TRBV4-1	TRBJ2-4	.	TGCGCCAGCAGCCAAGATCAACAGGCTTCTTTAAACATTCAGTACTTC	CASSQDQQASLNIQYF
.	TRBV15	TRBJ2-1	.	TGTGCCACCAGCACACCTTTGGGGGAGACCTTCAATGAGCAGTTCTTC	CATSTPLGETFNEQFF
.	TRBV6-1	TRBJ1-5	.	TGTGCCAGCAGTGTGGGGGATCAGCCCCAGCATTTT	CASSVGDQPQHF
TRBD2	TRBV5-1	TRBJ2-1	.	TGCGCCAGCAGCTTGGAAGCGGGGGGTTCCAATGAGCAGTTCTTC	CASSLEAGGSNEQFF
TRBD1	TRBV29-1	TRBJ1-1	.	TGCAGCGCGACAGGGGGCAGGGGCACTGAAGCTTTCTTT	CSATGGRGTEAFF
TRBD2	TRBV7-3	TRBJ2-2	.	TGTGCCAGCAGCCCTAAGGGACTAGCGGGAACAAACACCGGGGAGCTGTTTTTT	CASSPKGLAGTNTGELFF
.	TRBV2	TRBJ2-7	.	TGTGCCAGCAACCTCAGGGGATTAGTAAGCGAGCAGTACTTC	CASNLRGLVSEQYF
TRBD1	TRBV6-5	TRBJ1-2	few	TGTGCCAGCAGTTACACTCGTACAGGGGGCGGGTATGGCTACACCTTC	CASSYTRTGGGYGYTF
.	TRBV10-3	TRBJ2-1	.	TGTGCCATCAGTGGACAGCTGGGTTCCTACAATGAGCAGTTCTTC	CAISGQLGSYNEQFF
.	TRBV10-3	TRBJ2-1	.	TGTGCCATCAGTACGGGCCTAGCTCAGGGCAATGAGCAGTTCTTC	CAISTGLAQGNEQFF
.	TRBV5-1	TRBJ2-7	.	TGCGCCAGCAGCCCCGGGCCTACTTACGAGCAGTACTTC	CASSPGPTYEQYF
.	TRBV4-1	TRBJ1-2	.	TGCGCCAGCAGCCAAGGTGGGGGGCGCGCCGTCTATGGCTACACCTTC	CASSQGGGRAVYGYTF